One and the same sample provided the 4 T cell receptor beta chains below, sequenced in a study of blood T cell repertoires in COVID-19. The data were produced by immunoSEQ multiplex PCR, yet TCRdb's version contains in-frame clones alone and is incomplete. There are about 99,000 clones in the sample; 79% occur only once, and 15% to 20% lies in the top ten. Sequences were obtained from peripheral blood. All receptors come from an elderly woman with active or convalescent COVID-19.

The chain is built from TRBV11-3 and TRBJ2-2; D is unclear. CDR3 length: 12 amino acids. Trimming removed 5 bases at V and 6 bases at J, with 7 bases between. The germline gives CDR1 SGHNT, CDR2 YENEEA. CDR3 DNA sequence: TGTGCCAGCAGCATTGGGCCCGGGGAGCTGTTTTTT. Its translation is CASSIGPGELFF. Filled out from reference TRBV11-3 and TRBJ2-2, the complete variable domain reads EAGVVQSPRYKIIEKKQPVAFWCNPISGHNTLYWYLQNLGQGPELLIRYENEEAVDDSQLPKDRFSAERLKGVDSTLKIQPAELGDSAVYLCASSIGPGELFFGEGSRLTVL.

The rearrangement joins TRBV28 to TRBJ2-7; TRBD2 matches at 7 bases. The CDR3 runs to 14 residues. J lost 7 bases, V lost 2 bases, and 8 bases had no gene match. Germline lookup yields CDR1 MDHEN and CDR2 SYDVKM. The CDR3 region is CASSLRTRAIEQYF. CDR3 nucleotides: TGTGCCAGCAGTTTACGGACTAGGGCGATAGAGCAGTACTTC.

V and J are TRBV9 and TRBJ1-2; D is undetermined. Germline assignment: CDR1 SGDLS and CDR2 YYNGEE. The V end lost 1 base, the J end lost 3 bases, and 7 bases lay between the germline ends. This CDR3 comprises 13 residues. The CDR3 spells CASSVQLDYGYTF. CDR3 DNA: TGTGCCAGCAGCGTACAGTTGGACTATGGCTACACCTTC.

This chain links TRBV9 with TRBJ2-3; tentative D call: TRBD2 (6 bases). Germline CDR1 and CDR2: SGDLS and YYNGEE. Deletions cut 0 bases from V and 2 bases from J, with 10 bases between. CDR3 length equals 15 residues. The CDR3 nucleotides are TGTGCCAGCAGCGTAGTGGCGGGACTCACAGATACGCAGTATTTT. This encodes CASSVVAGLTDTQYF.